These 11 T cell receptor beta chains share one sample of origin, sequenced in a study of memory CD4+ T cells and cytomegalovirus serostatus. Only in-frame clones appear in the TCRdb table, and some are missing; sequencing was by immunoSEQ multiplex PCR. The profile shows 35,000 to 40,000 clones, around 80% of them singletons. The sort gate was single viable CD3+CD4+CD8-CD45RO+ cells for memory CD4+ T cells. The specimen sequenced was memory CD4+ T cells from blood. The receptors here all came from an adult in good health and CMV-seropositive.

The V and J genes are TRBV5-6 and TRBJ1-2, with a weak D call TRBD1 (6 bases). The CDR3 runs to 17 residues. Trimming pared 2 bases from V and 4 bases from J, leaving 21 bases between. Looked up from germline, CDR1 is SGHDT and CDR2 is YYEEEE. CDR3 residues: CASSFQNRQASLYGYTF. CDR3 DNA: TGTGCCAGCAGCTTCCAAAACAGACAGGCAAGTCTCTATGGCTACACCTTC.

This clone has a single count. The rearrangement uses TRBV29-1 and TRBJ2-1; 9 bases align to TRBD2. V shed 8 bases and J 8 bases; nucleotides not matched to a gene: 10. From germline, CDR1 is SQVTM and CDR2 ANQGSEA. The CDR3 covers 13 residues. CDR3 nucleotides: TGCAGCCTCACAGCGGGGGGAGTTTATGAGCAGTTCTTC. Translated: CSLTAGGVYEQFF.

This sequence joins TRBV6-5 and TRBJ2-1; no definite D call. This CDR3 is 16 amino acids long. Trimming took 2 bases from V and 4 from J, leaving 15 bases between them. The germline V gene encodes CDR1 MNHEY and CDR2 SVGAGI. DNA for the CDR3: TGTGCCAGCAGTTACCTTTCCGGAACGGTGTACAATGAGCAGTTCTTC. Its protein is CASSYLSGTVYNEQFF.

The chain uses TRBV11-1 and TRBJ2-2; D is perhaps TRBD1 (7 bases). Germline V lookup: CDR1 SGHAT, CDR2 FQDESV (reference sequence). The CDR3 is 15 amino acids. Trimming left V 5 bases short and J 6 bases short, with 16 bases between. CDR3 in DNA: TGTGCCAGCAGCCTCAGGGGGGTGGTCGCCGGGGAGCTGTTTTTT. It encodes CASSLRGVVAGELFF. The whole variable domain, remainder taken from reference TRBV11-1 and TRBJ2-2, is EAEVAQSPRYKITEKSQAVAFWCDPISGHATLYWYRQILGQGPELLVQFQDESVVDDSQLPKDRFSAERLKGVDSTLKIQPAELGDSAMYLCASSLRGVVAGELFFGEGSRLTVL.

The chain links TRBV19 to TRBJ2-2; D tentatively reads TRBD1 or TRBD2 (5 bases each). V was pared by 5 bases and J by 5 bases, with 18 bases between. Germline V gene lookup returns CDR1 LNHDA and CDR2 SQIVND (reference sequence). The CDR3 consists of 16 residues. CDR3 nucleotides: TGTGCCAGTAGTCCCGCCGGGACCTTAAGGACCGGGGAGCTGTTTTTT. Translation: CASSPAGTLRTGELFF.

This clone occurred once. The V and J genes are TRBV4-3 and TRBJ2-7; D possibly uses TRBD1 or TRBD2 (5 bases each). The germline V and J ends were trimmed by 1 base and 2 bases, with 9 bases remaining between them. Per germline, CDR1 LGHNA and CDR2 YSLEER. CDR3 size: 14 residues. The CDR3 is CASSQGGSAYEQYF. CDR3 bases: TGCGCCAGCAGCCAAGGGGGGTCGGCCTACGAGCAGTACTTC.

V is TRBV7-2 and J is TRBJ1-4, with TRBD1 matching over 8 bases. CDR1 is SGHTA, CDR2 FQGNSA, per germline. The CDR3 is 15 residues long. The V gene end was trimmed by 5 bases and the J gene end by 8 bases; junction bases not matched to a gene: 10. The CDR3 nucleotides are TGTGCCAGCAGCCGCGGGGACAGGCGCGGCGAAAAACTGTTTTTT. Protein sequence: CASSRGDRRGEKLFF.

The CDR3 sequence: CASTWGGSSYNEQFF. CDR3 nucleotide sequence: TGTGCCAGCACCTGGGGGGGGAGCTCCTACAATGAGCAGTTCTTC. This chain uses TRBV5-4 with TRBJ2-1; the match to TRBD2 covers 7 bases. The CDR3 spans 15 residues. Germline CDR1 is SGHNT and CDR2 is YYREEE (reference sequence). The ends lost 6 bases at V and 0 bases at J; junction bases unmatched: 6. Using reference TRBV5-4 and TRBJ2-1 for the parts outside the CDR3, the full variable domain is ETGVTQSPTHLIKTRGQQVTLRCSSQSGHNTVSWYQQALGQGPQFIFQYYREEENGRGNFPPRFSGLQFPNYSSELNVNALELDDSALYLCASTWGGSSYNEQFFGPGTRLTVL.

V is TRBV19 and J is TRBJ1-1, with D perhaps matching TRBD1 (6 bases). V lost 7 bases, J lost 6 bases, and 15 bases lay in between. Germline V gene sequence: CDR1 LNHDA, CDR2 SQIVND (reference sequence). The CDR3 contains 13 residues. This chain's CDR3 is CASNPGWGPEAFF. CDR3 in DNA: TGTGCCAGTAACCCGGGATGGGGGCCTGAAGCTTTCTTT.

The V and J genes are TRBV7-9 and TRBJ1-2; D may be TRBD1 (6 bases). From germline, CDR1 is SEHNR and CDR2 FQNEAQ (reference sequence). CDR3 length: 15 residues. Trimming took 6 bases from V and 6 from J, leaving 20 bases between them. This CDR3 is CASSLGQNPRNGYTF. The CDR3, as DNA: TGTGCCAGCAGTCTCGGACAGAACCCTCGTAATGGCTACACCTTC.

The rearrangement uses TRBV7-9 and TRBJ2-1, with D perhaps TRBD1 (5 bases). V was trimmed by 2 bases and J by 6 bases, leaving 11 bases between them. Germline V gene sequence: CDR1 SEHNR, CDR2 FQNEAQ (reference sequence). The CDR3 runs to 14 residues. The DNA of the CDR3 is TGTGCCAGCAGCTTATGGTTGGGGCCCAATGAGCAGTTCTTC. Encoded protein: CASSLWLGPNEQFF. Drawing the rest from reference TRBV7-9 and TRBJ2-1, the complete variable domain is DTGVSQNPRHKITKRGQNVTFRCDPISEHNRLYWYRQTLGQGPEFLTYFQNEAQLEKSRLLSDRFSAERPKGSFSTLEIQRTEQGDSAMYLCASSLWLGPNEQFFGPGTRLTVL.